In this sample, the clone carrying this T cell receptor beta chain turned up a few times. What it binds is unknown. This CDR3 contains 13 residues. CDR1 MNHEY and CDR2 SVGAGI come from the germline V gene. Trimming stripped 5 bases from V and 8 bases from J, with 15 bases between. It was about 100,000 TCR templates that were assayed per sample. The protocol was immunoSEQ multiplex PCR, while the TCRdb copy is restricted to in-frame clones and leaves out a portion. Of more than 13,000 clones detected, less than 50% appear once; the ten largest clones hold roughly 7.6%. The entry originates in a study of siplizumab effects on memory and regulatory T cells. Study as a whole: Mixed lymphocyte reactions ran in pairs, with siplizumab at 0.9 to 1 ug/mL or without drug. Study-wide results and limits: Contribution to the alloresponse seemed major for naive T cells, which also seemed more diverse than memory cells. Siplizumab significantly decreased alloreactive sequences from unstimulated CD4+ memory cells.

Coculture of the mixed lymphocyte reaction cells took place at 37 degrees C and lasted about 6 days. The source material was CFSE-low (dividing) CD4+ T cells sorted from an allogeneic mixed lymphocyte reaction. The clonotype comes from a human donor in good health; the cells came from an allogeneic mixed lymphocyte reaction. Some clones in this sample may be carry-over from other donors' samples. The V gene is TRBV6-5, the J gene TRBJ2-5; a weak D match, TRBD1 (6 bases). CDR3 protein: CASSTQGRGTQYF. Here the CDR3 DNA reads TGTGCCAGCAGTACACAGGGCAGGGGAACCCAGTACTTC.